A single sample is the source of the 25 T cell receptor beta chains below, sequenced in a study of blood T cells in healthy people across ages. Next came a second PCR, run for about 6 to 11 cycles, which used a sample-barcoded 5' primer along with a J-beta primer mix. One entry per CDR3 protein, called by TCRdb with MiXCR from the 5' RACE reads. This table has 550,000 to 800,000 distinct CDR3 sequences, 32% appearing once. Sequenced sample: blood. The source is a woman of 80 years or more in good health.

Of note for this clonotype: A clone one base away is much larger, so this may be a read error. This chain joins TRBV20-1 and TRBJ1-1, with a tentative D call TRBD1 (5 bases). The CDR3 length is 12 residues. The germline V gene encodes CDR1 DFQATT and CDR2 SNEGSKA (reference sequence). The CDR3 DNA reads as TGCAGTGCTAGTTACAGGAACGCTGAAGCTTTCTTT. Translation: CSASYRNAEAFF.

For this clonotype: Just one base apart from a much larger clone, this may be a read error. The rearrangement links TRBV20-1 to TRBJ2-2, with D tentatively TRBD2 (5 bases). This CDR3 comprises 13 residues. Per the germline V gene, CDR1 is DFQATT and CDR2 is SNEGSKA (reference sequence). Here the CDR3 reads CSARHPNTGEPFF. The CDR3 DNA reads TGCAGTGCTAGACATCCGAACACCGGGGAGCCGTTTTTT.

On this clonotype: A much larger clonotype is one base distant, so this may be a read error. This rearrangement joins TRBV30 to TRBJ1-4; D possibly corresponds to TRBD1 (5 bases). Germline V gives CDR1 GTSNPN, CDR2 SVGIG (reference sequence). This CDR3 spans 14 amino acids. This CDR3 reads CAWSPGTSREKRFF. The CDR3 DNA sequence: TGTGCCTGGAGCCCCGGGACTTCGAGGGAAAAACGGTTTTTT.

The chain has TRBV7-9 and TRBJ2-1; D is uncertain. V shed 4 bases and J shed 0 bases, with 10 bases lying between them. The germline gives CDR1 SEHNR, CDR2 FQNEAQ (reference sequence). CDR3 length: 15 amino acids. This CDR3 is CASSSLVDSYNEQFF. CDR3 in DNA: TGTGCCAGCAGCTCTCTAGTGGACTCCTACAATGAGCAGTTCTTC. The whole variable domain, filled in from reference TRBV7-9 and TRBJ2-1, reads DTGVSQNPRHKITKRGQNVTFRCDPISEHNRLYWYRQTLGQGPEFLTYFQNEAQLEKSRLLSDRFSAERPKGSFSTLEIQRTEQGDSAMYLCASSSLVDSYNEQFFGPGTRLTVL.

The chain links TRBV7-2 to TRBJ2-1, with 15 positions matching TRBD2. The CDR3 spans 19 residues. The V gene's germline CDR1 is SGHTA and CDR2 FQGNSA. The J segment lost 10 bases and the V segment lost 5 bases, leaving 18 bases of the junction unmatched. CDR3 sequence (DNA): TGTGCCAGCAGCCCCCGGACTAGCGGGGGGGCCCCCCGCGATAGGGAGCAGTTCTTC. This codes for CASSPRTSGGAPRDREQFF.

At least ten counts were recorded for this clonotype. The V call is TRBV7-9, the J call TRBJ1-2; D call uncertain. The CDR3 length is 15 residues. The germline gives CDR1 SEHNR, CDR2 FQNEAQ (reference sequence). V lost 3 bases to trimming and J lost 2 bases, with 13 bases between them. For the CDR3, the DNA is TGTGCCAGCAGCTTCCTAACGGCGGGGAACTATGGCTACACCTTC. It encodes CASSFLTAGNYGYTF.

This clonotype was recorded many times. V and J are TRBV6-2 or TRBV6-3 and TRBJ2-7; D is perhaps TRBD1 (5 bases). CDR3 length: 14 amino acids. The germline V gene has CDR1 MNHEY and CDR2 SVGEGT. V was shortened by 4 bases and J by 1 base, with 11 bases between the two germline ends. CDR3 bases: TGTGCCAGCAGTTTGGCGACAGTGTCCTACGAGCAGTACTTC. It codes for CASSLATVSYEQYF.

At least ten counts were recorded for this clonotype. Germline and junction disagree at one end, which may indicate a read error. DNA for the CDR3: TGTGCCAGCAGCTTGACGGACGGGGAGCTGTTTTTT. It translates to CASSLTDGELFF. The chain couples TRBV5-1 to TRBJ2-2; D unclear. Germline assignment: CDR1 SGHRS and CDR2 YFSETQ. The CDR3 covers 12 residues.

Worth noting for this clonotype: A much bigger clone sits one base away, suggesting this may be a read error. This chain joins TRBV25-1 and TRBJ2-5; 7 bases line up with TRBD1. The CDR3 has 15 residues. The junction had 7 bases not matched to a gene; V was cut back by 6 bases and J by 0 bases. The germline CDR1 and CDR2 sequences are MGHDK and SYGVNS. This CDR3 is CASRDVQGNQETQYF. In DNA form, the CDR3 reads TGTGCCAGCAGGGATGTACAGGGGAACCAAGAGACCCAGTACTTC.

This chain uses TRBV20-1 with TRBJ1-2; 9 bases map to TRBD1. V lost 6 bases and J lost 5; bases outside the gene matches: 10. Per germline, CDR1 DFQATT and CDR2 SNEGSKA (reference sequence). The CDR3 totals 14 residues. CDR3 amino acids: CSASPGQGLYGYTF. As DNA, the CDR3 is TGCAGTGCGAGCCCGGGACAGGGATTATATGGCTACACCTTC.

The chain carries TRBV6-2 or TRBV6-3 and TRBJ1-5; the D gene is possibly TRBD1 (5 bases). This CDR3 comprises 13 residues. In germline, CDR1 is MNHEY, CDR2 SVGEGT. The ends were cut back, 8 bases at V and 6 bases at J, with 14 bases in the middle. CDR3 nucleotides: TGTGCCAGCTACAAAGGGGTGGGTCAGCCCCAGCATTTT. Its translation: CASYKGVGQPQHF.

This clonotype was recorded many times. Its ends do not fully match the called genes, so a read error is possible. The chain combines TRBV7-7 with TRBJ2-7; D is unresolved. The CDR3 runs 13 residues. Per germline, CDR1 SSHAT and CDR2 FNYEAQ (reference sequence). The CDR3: CASSLARDYEQYF. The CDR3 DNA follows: TGTGCTAGCAGCTTGGCGAGAGACTACGAGCAGTACTTC.

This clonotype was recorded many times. As DNA, the CDR3 is TGCGCCAGCAGCGCTGGGACAGGGAACGGACAGCCCCAGCATTTT. The encoded protein is CASSAGTGNGQPQHF. The rearrangement uses TRBV5-1 and TRBJ1-5; TRBD1 aligns across 9 bases. V lost 4 bases and J lost 7; bases outside the gene matches: 9. Germline CDR1 and CDR2: SGHRS and YFSETQ. The CDR3 is 15 residues long.

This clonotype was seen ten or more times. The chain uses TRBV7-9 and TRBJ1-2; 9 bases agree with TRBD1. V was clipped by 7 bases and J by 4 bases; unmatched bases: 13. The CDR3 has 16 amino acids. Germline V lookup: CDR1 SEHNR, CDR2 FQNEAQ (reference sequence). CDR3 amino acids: CASTIWGTGTIYGYTF. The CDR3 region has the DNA TGTGCCAGCACCATTTGGGGGACAGGGACTATCTATGGCTACACCTTC.

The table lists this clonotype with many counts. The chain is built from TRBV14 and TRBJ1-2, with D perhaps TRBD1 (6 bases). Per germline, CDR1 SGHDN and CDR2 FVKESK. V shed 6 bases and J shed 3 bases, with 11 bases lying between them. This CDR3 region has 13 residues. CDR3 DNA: TGTGCCAGCAGTTTGCAGGGGTACTATGGCTACACCTTC. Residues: CASSLQGYYGYTF.

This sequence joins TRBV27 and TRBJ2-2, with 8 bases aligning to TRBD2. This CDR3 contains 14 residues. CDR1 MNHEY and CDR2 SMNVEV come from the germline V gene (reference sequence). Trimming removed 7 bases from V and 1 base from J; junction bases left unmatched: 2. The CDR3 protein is CASIAGGNTGELFF. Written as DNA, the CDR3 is TGTGCCAGCATCGCGGGGGGGAACACCGGGGAGCTGTTTTTT.

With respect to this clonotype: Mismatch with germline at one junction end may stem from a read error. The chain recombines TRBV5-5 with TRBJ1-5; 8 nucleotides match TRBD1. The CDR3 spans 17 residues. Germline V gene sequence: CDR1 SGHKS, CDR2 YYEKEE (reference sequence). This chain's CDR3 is CANSPTGQGISNQPQHF. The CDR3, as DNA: TGTGCCAACAGCCCCACTGGACAGGGAATTAGCAATCAGCCCCAGCATTTT. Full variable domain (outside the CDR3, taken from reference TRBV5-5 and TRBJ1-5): DAGVTQSPTHLIKTRGQQVTLRCSPISGHKSVSWYQQVLGQGPQFIFQYYEKEERGRGNFPDRFSARQFPNYSSELNVNALLLGDSALYLCANSPTGQGISNQPQHFGDGTRLSIL.

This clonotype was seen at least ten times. In nucleotides, the CDR3 is TGCAGTGCGCAACCTCAGGGGGCGGAACAGCCCCAGCATTTT. As protein: CSAQPQGAEQPQHF. The gene calls are TRBV20-1 and TRBJ1-5; 8 bases are a match to TRBD1. V gave up 6 bases and J gave up 7 bases; unmatched junction bases: 11. This CDR3 comprises 14 residues. The germline V gene has CDR1 DFQATT and CDR2 SNEGSKA (reference sequence).

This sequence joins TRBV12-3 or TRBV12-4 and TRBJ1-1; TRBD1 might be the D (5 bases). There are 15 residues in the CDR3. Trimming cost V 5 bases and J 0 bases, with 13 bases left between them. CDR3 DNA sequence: TGTGCCAGCAGTCCGATGGGGGAACTGAACACTGAAGCTTTCTTT. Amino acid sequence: CASSPMGELNTEAFF.

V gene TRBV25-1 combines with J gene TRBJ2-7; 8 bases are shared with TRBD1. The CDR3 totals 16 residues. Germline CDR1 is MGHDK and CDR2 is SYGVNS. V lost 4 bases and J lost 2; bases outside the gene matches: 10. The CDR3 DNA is TGTGCCAGCAGTGGGCCAGGACAGGGCCCACCCTACGAGCAGTACTTC. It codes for CASSGPGQGPPYEQYF.

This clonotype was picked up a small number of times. The CDR3 loop is CSVSTTGGSGNTIYF. The DNA of the CDR3 is TGCAGTGTTAGCACCACGGGGGGCTCTGGAAACACCATATATTTT. The chain is built from TRBV20-1 and TRBJ1-3, with D perhaps TRBD1 (5 bases). This CDR3 has 15 amino acids. Per germline, CDR1 DFQATT and CDR2 SNEGSKA (reference sequence). V lost 7 bases, J lost 0 bases, and 16 bases lay in between.

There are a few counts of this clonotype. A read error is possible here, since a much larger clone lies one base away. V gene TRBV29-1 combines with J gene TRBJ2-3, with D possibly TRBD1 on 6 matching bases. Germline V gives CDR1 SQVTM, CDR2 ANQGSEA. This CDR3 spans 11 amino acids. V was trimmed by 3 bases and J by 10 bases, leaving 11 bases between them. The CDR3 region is CSVDERQAQYF. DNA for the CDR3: TGCAGCGTTGATGAGAGACAGGCGCAGTATTTT.

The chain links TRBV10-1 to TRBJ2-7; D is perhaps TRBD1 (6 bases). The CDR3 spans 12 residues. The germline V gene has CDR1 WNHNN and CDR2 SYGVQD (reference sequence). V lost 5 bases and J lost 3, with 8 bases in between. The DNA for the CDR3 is TGCGCCAGCAGTCACAGGGACTACGAGCAGTACTTC. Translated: CASSHRDYEQYF.

This CDR3 reads CSARTSGGWYDEQYF. The CDR3 bases are TGCAGTGCAAGGACTAGCGGGGGTTGGTACGATGAGCAGTACTTC. The rearrangement links TRBV20-1 to TRBJ2-7, with TRBD2 matching over 13 bases. The CDR3 is made up of 15 amino acids. Germline values: CDR1 DFQATT, CDR2 SNEGSKA (reference sequence). V trimming: 6 bases; J trimming: 7 bases; junction bases outside the gene matches: 12.

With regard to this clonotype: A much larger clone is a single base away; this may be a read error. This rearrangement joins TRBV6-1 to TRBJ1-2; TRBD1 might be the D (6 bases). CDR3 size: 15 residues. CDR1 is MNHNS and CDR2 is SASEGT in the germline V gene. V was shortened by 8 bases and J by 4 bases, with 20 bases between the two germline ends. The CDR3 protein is CASGLGGEGGYGYTF. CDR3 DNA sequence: TGTGCCAGCGGTCTAGGTGGGGAAGGGGGCTATGGCTACACCTTC.